This passage covers 14 T cell receptor beta chains from one sample sequenced in a study of cytomegalovirus exposure and HLA in healthy donors. Method: immunoSEQ multiplex PCR; TCRdb's copy keeps in-frame clones and lacks some. Of fewer than 120,000 clones in the sample, roughly 90% are singletons; the top ten hold approximately 1.5%. Sequences were obtained from PBMCs. These receptors were obtained from a woman between 25 and 40 years old in good health and CMV-seropositive.

The chain is built from TRBV9 and TRBJ2-2; possibly TRBD1 for D (5 bases). CDR1 SGDLS and CDR2 YYNGEE come from the germline V gene. This CDR3 contains 16 residues. V gave up 0 bases and J gave up 4 bases, with 13 bases separating them. CDR3 sequence reads: CASSVADTKITGELFF. For the CDR3, the DNA is TGTGCCAGCAGCGTAGCGGACACAAAAATCACCGGGGAGCTGTTTTTT.

The chain couples TRBV30 to TRBJ2-1, with D maybe TRBD2 (6 bases). Looked up from germline, CDR1 is GTSNPN and CDR2 is SVGIG (reference sequence). This CDR3 region has 14 residues. Trimming took off 0 bases at V and 5 bases at J, with 11 bases between the two ends. The CDR3 sequence: CAWSVMGGNNEQFF. The CDR3 nucleotides read TGTGCCTGGAGTGTAATGGGCGGGAACAATGAGCAGTTCTTC.

The chain joins TRBV2 to TRBJ2-7; no firm D call. This CDR3 is 15 amino acids long. Germline CDR1 SNHLY, CDR2 FYNNEI. Trimming stripped 4 bases from V and 2 bases from J, with 15 bases between. Here the CDR3 DNA reads TGTGCCAGCAGTGCCCAGAGGCTCCCTACCTACGAGCAGTACTTC. Protein sequence: CASSAQRLPTYEQYF.

The chain recombines TRBV5-6 with TRBJ2-4; weak D call: TRBD2 (5 bases). The CDR3 covers 16 residues. V was clipped by 0 bases and J by 1 base, with 11 bases between them. Germline CDR1 and CDR2: SGHDT and YYEEEE. Here the CDR3 reads CASSLVREWAKNIQYF. In DNA form, the CDR3 reads TGTGCCAGCAGCTTGGTTCGGGAATGGGCCAAAAACATTCAGTACTTC.

V is TRBV4-3 and J is TRBJ2-3; D might be TRBD2 (5 bases). This CDR3 comprises 14 residues. V dropped 3 bases and J dropped 0 bases, with 7 bases sitting between them. CDR1 is LGHNA and CDR2 is YSLEER in the germline V gene. The CDR3 coding sequence is TGCGCCAGCAGCCAGGAGGTTAGCACAGATACGCAGTATTTT. This gives the protein CASSQEVSTDTQYF.

This clone was seen only once. The chain joins TRBV1 to TRBJ2-5; the DNA was not used to check the table's D call, TRBD1. TRBV1 is a pseudogene locus. The CDR3 runs 15 residues. The CDR3 loop reads CTSSQEGGGGETQYF. Here the CDR3 DNA reads TGCACCAGCAGCCAAGAAGGGGGCGGAGGAGAGACCCAGTACTTC.

This clone appeared a single time. This rearrangement joins TRBV5-1 to TRBJ2-1, with TRBD2 matching 11 bases. Germline values: CDR1 SGHRS, CDR2 YFSETQ. Trimming removed 4 bases from V and 4 bases from J; junction bases left unmatched: 4. This CDR3 region has 15 residues. The CDR3 loop is CASSTSGSKYNEQFF. The DNA of the CDR3 is TGCGCCAGCAGCACTAGCGGGAGTAAGTACAATGAGCAGTTCTTC.

V gene TRBV7-3 combines with J gene TRBJ2-1; D is undetermined. CDR1 and CDR2 (germline): SGHTA, FQGTGA. This CDR3 is 16 amino acids long. V was clipped by 5 bases and J by 0 bases, with 14 bases between them. CDR3: CASSLRPTPSYNEQFF. The CDR3 region has the DNA TGTGCCAGCAGCCTGCGCCCTACTCCCTCCTACAATGAGCAGTTCTTC.

This rearrangement joins TRBV6-4 to TRBJ1-1; tentative D call: TRBD1 (5 bases). Trimming cost V 6 bases and J 1 base, with 21 bases left between them. CDR1 MRHNA and CDR2 SNTAGT come from the germline V gene. The CDR3 has 17 amino acids. The DNA of the CDR3 is TGTGCCAGCAGGGGGCCCCGAATTGACAGTGCGAACACTGAAGCTTTCTTT. Translated: CASRGPRIDSANTEAFF.

This clone came up once. The chain employs TRBV19 and TRBJ1-2; D is perhaps TRBD1 (6 bases). CDR1 is LNHDA and CDR2 is SQIVND in the germline V gene (reference sequence). The CDR3 runs 13 residues. Trimming pared 3 bases from V and 4 bases from J, leaving 9 bases between. The CDR3 loop reads CASSMDRAYGYTF. The CDR3 nucleotides read TGTGCCAGTAGTATGGACAGAGCCTATGGCTACACCTTC.

The chain employs TRBV12-5 and TRBJ2-2; 8 bases line up with TRBD1. Trimming at V came to 6 bases and at J to 3 bases, leaving 6 bases not matched to a gene. The CDR3 runs 15 residues. Germline assignment: CDR1 LGHNT and CDR2 FRNRAP. CDR3 region: CASGTDRGHTGELFF. The CDR3 DNA is TGTGCTAGTGGGACCGACAGGGGTCACACCGGGGAGCTGTTTTTT.

This clone was recorded only once. The CDR3 nucleotides read TGTGCCAGCAGTATGCGGTCTTTTAACACTGAAGCTTTCTTT. Its protein product is CASSMRSFNTEAFF. The chain carries TRBV2 and TRBJ1-1; D unresolved. The CDR3 extends over 14 amino acids. Germline-derived CDR1 and CDR2 are SNHLY and FYNNEI. V lost 5 bases and J 2 bases, leaving 12 bases between the germline ends.

This chain links TRBV11-3 with TRBJ2-7, with 9 bases lining up with TRBD1. From germline, CDR1 is SGHNT and CDR2 YENEEA. The CDR3 contains 17 residues. J gave up 4 bases and V 7 bases, and 17 bases lay outside the gene matches. CDR3 loop: CASITPLPRDRVYEQYF. Written as DNA, the CDR3 is TGTGCCAGCATCACCCCCTTACCCCGGGACAGGGTGTACGAGCAGTACTTC.

This chain links TRBV6-6 with TRBJ2-7; D is uncertain. Trimming took off 0 bases at V and 2 bases at J, with 11 bases between the two ends. Germline CDR1 is MNHNY and CDR2 is SVGAGI (reference sequence). There are 15 residues in the CDR3. As DNA, the CDR3 is TGTGCCAGCAGTTACTCTTTGAGAGGAGCCTACGAGCAGTACTTC. It yields the protein CASSYSLRGAYEQYF.